What follows are 14 T cell receptor beta chains derived from one specimen sequenced in a study of human T cells and chemical hapten exposure. TCRdb independently ran MiXCR on the RACE reads; one entry per CDR3 protein. This table holds fewer than 45,000 distinct CDR3 sequences, 10% to 13% found once. As for time point: pre-sensitization, week 0. The treatment here: therapeutic diphenylcyclopropenone sensitization with weekly scalp DPC. Whole blood that had not been fractionated was the source of extracted total RNA. Sequenced here: whole blood, sampled in connection with sensitization to the hapten diphenylcyclopropenone (DPC). The source is a man between 50 and 59 years old with alopecia areata. Some clones in this sample may be carry-over from other donors' samples.

There are a few counts of this clonotype. J is TRBJ2-5 and V is TRBV28; 8 positions match TRBD1. Germline loops: CDR1 MDHEN, CDR2 SYDVKM. With V trimmed by 5 bases and J by 5 bases, 10 bases remained unmatched. This CDR3 spans 15 amino acids. The DNA for the CDR3 is TGTGCCAGCAGTCCACGGACAGGGACGTTGGAGACCCAGTACTTC. This sequence encodes CASSPRTGTLETQYF.

This clonotype was recorded many times. This chain uses TRBV3-1 with TRBJ2-7; no reliable D call. Germline V gene data show CDR1 as LGHDT and CDR2 as YNNKEL (reference sequence). The V end was cut by 1 base, the J end by 1 base, with 14 bases between. The length of the CDR3 is 16 residues. CDR3 DNA: TGTGCCAGCAGCCAAGGTCGAAGTTTACTATCCTACGAGCAGTACTTC. Its protein is CASSQGRSLLSYEQYF.

This clonotype was picked up many times. The chain is built from TRBV20-1 and TRBJ2-3; D unclear. The CDR3 covers 14 residues. CDR1 DFQATT and CDR2 SNEGSKA come from the germline V gene (reference sequence). V lost 5 bases and J 3 bases, leaving 15 bases between the germline ends. CDR3 DNA sequence: TGCAGTGCTCGAGCCCCATTGGTGACAGATACGCAGTATTTT. Translating gives CSARAPLVTDTQYF.

There are many counts of this clonotype. The chain recombines TRBV29-1 with TRBJ2-1; no clear D gene. The CDR3 sequence is 14 residues long. Trimming cost V 4 bases and J 0 bases, with 10 bases left between them. Germline V gene lookup returns CDR1 SQVTM and CDR2 ANQGSEA. CDR3 sequence (DNA): TGCAGCGTTGGGCGAGCGAGCTCCTACAATGAGCAGTTCTTC. Translating gives CSVGRASSYNEQFF.

This clonotype was counted at least ten times. V gene TRBV7-2 combines with J gene TRBJ1-6, with TRBD1 as a possible D gene (5 bases). The V and J ends lost 5 bases and 9 bases respectively, with 11 bases between them. The CDR3 has 13 amino acids. Germline CDR1 is SGHTA and CDR2 is FQGNSA. The CDR3 is CASSLERGSPLHF. The CDR3 nucleotides read TGTGCCAGCAGCCTAGAGAGGGGTTCACCCCTCCACTTT.

The V and J genes are TRBV11-1 and TRBJ2-5, with D unresolved. Trimming removed 3 bases at V and 4 bases at J, with 3 bases between. The germline V gene has CDR1 SGHAT and CDR2 FQDESV (reference sequence). This CDR3 contains 11 residues. The CDR3 is CASSFSETQYF. DNA of the CDR3: TGTGCCAGCAGCTTCTCAGAGACCCAGTACTTC.

This clonotype has only a few counts. The genes are TRBV7-8 and TRBJ2-7, with 13 bases that match TRBD2. The germline V gene encodes CDR1 SGHVS and CDR2 FQNEAQ. CDR3 length: 15 amino acids. After removal of 6 bases from V and 7 bases from J, the junction contained 9 bases not matched to a gene. CDR3 nucleotides: TGTGCCAGCAGGGGGGTACTAGCGGGAGGGAGTGAGCAGTACTTC. Translation: CASRGVLAGGSEQYF. Full variable domain (outside the CDR3, taken from reference TRBV7-8 and TRBJ2-7): GAGVSQSPRYKVAKRGQDVALRCDPISGHVSLFWYQQALGQGPEFLTYFQNEAQLDKSGLPSDRFFAERPEGSVSTLKIQRTQQEDSAVYLCASRGVLAGGSEQYFGPGTRLTVT.

The table lists this clonotype with many counts. This chain joins TRBV5-6 and TRBJ2-3; 10 bases line up with TRBD1. With 1 base clipped from V and 4 bases from J, the junction kept 6 bases outside the gene matches. This CDR3 region has 16 residues. Germline V CDR1 and CDR2: SGHDT, YYEEEE. CDR3 nucleotides: TGTGCCAGCAGCTTGTCGGGACAGGGGTTCCCAGATACGCAGTATTTT. This codes for CASSLSGQGFPDTQYF.

The gene calls are TRBV28 and TRBJ1-1, with a possible D match to TRBD1 (5 bases). V was clipped by 3 bases and J by 11 bases, with 16 bases between them. The CDR3 spans 13 residues. Germline V CDR1 and CDR2: MDHEN, SYDVKM. CDR3 DNA: TGTGCCAGCAGTTTGGGGACGGAGGGACGGGCTTTCTTT. This codes for CASSLGTEGRAFF.

In this sample, this clonotype turned up a few times. V is TRBV10-3 and J is TRBJ2-5; the D gene is possibly TRBD2 (6 bases). The CDR3 spans 13 residues. CDR1 is ENHRY, CDR2 SYGVKD, per germline. With 5 bases removed from V and 2 bases from J, the gap between germline ends came to 9 bases. The CDR3 protein is CAISLAEQETQYF. The CDR3 DNA is TGTGCCATCAGTTTAGCGGAGCAAGAGACCCAGTACTTC.

At least ten counts were recorded for this clonotype. V and J are TRBV18 and TRBJ2-1; D possibly uses TRBD1 or TRBD2 (6 bases each). Trimming left V 3 bases short and J 6 bases short, with 12 bases between. Germline values: CDR1 KGHSH, CDR2 LQKENI. The CDR3 consists of 14 residues. The CDR3 loop is CASSPPGAGNEQFF. CDR3 bases: TGTGCCAGCTCACCTCCGGGGGCGGGCAATGAGCAGTTCTTC.

This clonotype was seen ten or more times. An end of the junction does not agree with germline; a read error may underlie this. V is TRBV6-2 or TRBV6-3 and J is TRBJ1-1; tentatively, D is TRBD1 (5 bases). The germline gives CDR1 MNHEY, CDR2 SVGEGT. The length of the CDR3 is 16 residues. CDR3 coding DNA: TGTGCCAGTAGTTCGGGCCTGTGGGACTTCAACACTGAAGCTTTCTTT. Its translation is CASSSGLWDFNTEAFF.

This clonotype was picked up a small number of times. The chain employs TRBV7-8 and TRBJ1-3; D is unclear. V was clipped by 5 bases and J by 7 bases, with 6 bases between them. The CDR3 extends over 11 amino acids. The germline CDR1 and CDR2 sequences are SGHVS and FQNEAQ. CDR3 DNA sequence: TGTGCCAGCAGCCTCACCAACACCATATATTTT. Its protein product is CASSLTNTIYF.

In this sample, this clonotype turned up many times. The genes are TRBV28 and TRBJ2-3, with 10 bases lining up with TRBD2. The CDR3 totals 17 residues. V trimming: 4 bases; J trimming: 0 bases; junction bases outside the gene matches: 7. Germline values: CDR1 MDHEN, CDR2 SYDVKM. CDR3 protein: CASSYPTSGISTDTQYF. The CDR3 DNA sequence: TGTGCCAGCAGTTATCCCACTAGCGGGATTAGCACAGATACGCAGTATTTT. Filled out from reference TRBV28 and TRBJ2-3, the complete variable domain reads DVKVTQSSRYLVKRTGEKVFLECVQDMDHENMFWYRQDPGLGLRLIYFSYDVKMKEKGDIPEGYSVSREKKERFSLILESASTNQTSMYLCASSYPTSGISTDTQYFGPGTRLTVL.